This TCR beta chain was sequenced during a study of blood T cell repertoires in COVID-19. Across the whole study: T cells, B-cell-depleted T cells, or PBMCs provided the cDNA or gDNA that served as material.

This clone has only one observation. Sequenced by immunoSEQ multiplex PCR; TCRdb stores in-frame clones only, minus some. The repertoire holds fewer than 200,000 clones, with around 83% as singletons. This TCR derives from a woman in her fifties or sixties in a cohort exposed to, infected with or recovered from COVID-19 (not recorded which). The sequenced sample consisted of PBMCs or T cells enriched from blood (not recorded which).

CDR3 region: CSVEYPHRDEQFF. CDR3 DNA: TGCAGCGTTGAATATCCCCATCGGGATGAGCAGTTCTTC. This chain connects TRBV29-1 to TRBJ2-1; D remains unclear. This CDR3 is 13 amino acids long. CDR1 is SQVTM and CDR2 is ANQGSEA in the germline V gene. Between the trimmed V and J ends, which lost 2 bases and 8 bases, there was a span of 13 bases.